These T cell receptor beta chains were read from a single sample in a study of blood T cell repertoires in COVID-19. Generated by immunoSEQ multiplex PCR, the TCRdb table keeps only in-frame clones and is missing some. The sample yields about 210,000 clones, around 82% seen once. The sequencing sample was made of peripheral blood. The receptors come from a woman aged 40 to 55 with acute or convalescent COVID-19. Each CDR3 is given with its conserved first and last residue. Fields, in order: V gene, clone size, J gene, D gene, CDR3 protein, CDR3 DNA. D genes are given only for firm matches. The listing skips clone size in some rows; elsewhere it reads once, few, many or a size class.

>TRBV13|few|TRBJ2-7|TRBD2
CASSFRLAIYEQYF
TGTGCCAGCAGCTTTCGACTAGCGATCTACGAGCAGTACTTC
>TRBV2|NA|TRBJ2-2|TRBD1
CASKDRQGEQSGELFF
TGTGCCAGCAAAGACCGACAGGGTGAACAGTCCGGGGAGCTGTTTTTT
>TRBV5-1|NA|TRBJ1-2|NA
CASSVVAGADYGYTF
TGCGCCAGCAGTGTGGTGGCAGGGGCGGACTATGGCTACACCTTC
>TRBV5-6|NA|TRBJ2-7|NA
CASSLVSSTATYEQYF
TGTGCCAGCAGCTTGGTGAGTTCCACAGCTACCTACGAGCAGTACTTC
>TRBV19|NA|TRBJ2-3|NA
CASRTHRTDTDTQYF
TGTGCCAGTAGAACCCACCGGACAGACACAGATACGCAGTATTTT
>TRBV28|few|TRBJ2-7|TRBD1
CASSTGGYEQYF
TGTGCCAGCAGTACAGGGGGCTACGAGCAGTACTTC
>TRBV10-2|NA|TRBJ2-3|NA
CASGRTQYF
TGCGCCAGCGGGAGGACGCAGTATTTT
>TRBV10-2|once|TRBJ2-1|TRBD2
CASSPIAGEYNEQFF
TGCGCCAGCAGTCCTATAGCGGGAGAGTACAATGAGCAGTTCTTC
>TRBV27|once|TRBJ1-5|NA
CASSSQQGYQPQHF
TGTGCCAGCAGTTCCCAGCAGGGCTATCAGCCCCAGCATTTT
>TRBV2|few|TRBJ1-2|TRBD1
CASSPGTVNYGYTF
TGTGCCAGCAGCCCCGGGACAGTTAACTATGGCTACACCTTC
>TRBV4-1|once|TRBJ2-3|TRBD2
CASSQDPTSGRIYTQYF
TGCGCCAGCAGCCAAGACCCCACTAGCGGGAGGATATATACGCAGTATTTT
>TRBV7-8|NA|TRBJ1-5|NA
CASSLAQEGTPQHF
TGTGCCAGCAGCTTAGCGCAAGAGGGTACGCCCCAGCATTTT
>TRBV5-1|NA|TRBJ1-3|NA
CASAIGGGGNTIYF
TGCGCCAGCGCCATAGGCGGGGGAGGAAACACCATATATTTT
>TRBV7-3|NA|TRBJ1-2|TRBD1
CASSLQQGLGYTF
TGTGCCAGCAGCTTACAACAGGGGCTTGGCTACACCTTC
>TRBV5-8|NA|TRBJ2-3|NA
CASSFVVAGTADTQYF
TGTGCCAGCAGTTTTGTTGTCGCGGGAACTGCAGATACGCAGTATTTT
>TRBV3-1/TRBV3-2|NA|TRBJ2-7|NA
CASSQDKRSYEQYF
TGTGCCAGCAGCCAAGATAAGCGTTCCTACGAGCAGTACTTC
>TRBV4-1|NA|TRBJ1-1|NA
CASSQGDRNTEAFF
TGCGCCAGCAGCCAAGGAGACAGGAACACTGAAGCTTTCTTT
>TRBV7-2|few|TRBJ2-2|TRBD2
CASSFLAGPGELFF
TGTGCCAGCAGCTTTCTAGCGGGCCCCGGGGAGCTGTTTTTT
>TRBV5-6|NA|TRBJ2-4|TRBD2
CASGGAGAQKNIQYF
TGTGCCAGCGGTGGAGCGGGGGCCCAGAAAAACATTCAGTACTTC
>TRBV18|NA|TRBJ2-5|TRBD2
CASSPPGLAGTKIQETQYF
TGTGCCAGCTCACCACCGGGGCTAGCGGGAACTAAAATCCAAGAGACCCAGTACTTC
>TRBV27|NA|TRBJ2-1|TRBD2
CASSPGLAAYNEQFF
TGTGCCAGCAGTCCCGGACTAGCGGCTTACAATGAGCAGTTCTTC
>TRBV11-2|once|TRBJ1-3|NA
CASGYRRDNSGNTIYF
TGTGCCAGCGGCTACAGACGGGACAACTCTGGAAACACCATATATTTT
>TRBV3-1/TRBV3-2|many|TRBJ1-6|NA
CASSQARPQGVSPLHF
TGTGCCAGCAGCCAAGCTAGGCCACAAGGGGTTTCACCCCTCCACTTT
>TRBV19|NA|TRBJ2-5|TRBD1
CASTETGKIETQYF
TGTGCCAGTACTGAGACAGGGAAGATAGAGACCCAGTACTTC
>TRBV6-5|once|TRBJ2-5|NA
CASSSVGVETQYF
TGTGCCAGCAGCTCAGTGGGAGTAGAGACCCAGTACTTC
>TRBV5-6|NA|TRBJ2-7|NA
CASSPRVYFFYEQYF
TGTGCCAGCAGCCCCAGGGTTTATTTTTTCTACGAGCAGTACTTC
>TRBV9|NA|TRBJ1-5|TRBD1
CASSGSDREDQPQHF
TGTGCCAGCAGCGGTTCGGACAGGGAGGATCAGCCCCAGCATTTT
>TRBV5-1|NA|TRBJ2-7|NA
CASSLGRADEQYF
TGCGCCAGCAGCTTGGGGAGGGCCGACGAGCAGTACTTC
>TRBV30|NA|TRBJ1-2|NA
CAWSVNSFYGYTF
TGTGCCTGGAGTGTAAATTCTTTCTATGGCTACACCTTC
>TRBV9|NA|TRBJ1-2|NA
CASSVALTGYGYTF
TGTGCCAGCAGCGTAGCTTTAACAGGGTATGGCTACACCTTC
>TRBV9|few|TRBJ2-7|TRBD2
CASSSGLVYEQYF
TGTGCCAGCAGCTCTGGACTAGTCTACGAGCAGTACTTC
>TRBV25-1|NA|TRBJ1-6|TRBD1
CASHQGAQNSPLHF
TGTGCCAGCCATCAGGGGGCGCAGAATTCACCCCTCCACTTT
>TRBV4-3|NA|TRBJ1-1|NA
CASSLSPPMGGTEAFF
TGCGCCAGCAGCCTGTCCCCCCCGATGGGGGGCACTGAAGCTTTCTTT